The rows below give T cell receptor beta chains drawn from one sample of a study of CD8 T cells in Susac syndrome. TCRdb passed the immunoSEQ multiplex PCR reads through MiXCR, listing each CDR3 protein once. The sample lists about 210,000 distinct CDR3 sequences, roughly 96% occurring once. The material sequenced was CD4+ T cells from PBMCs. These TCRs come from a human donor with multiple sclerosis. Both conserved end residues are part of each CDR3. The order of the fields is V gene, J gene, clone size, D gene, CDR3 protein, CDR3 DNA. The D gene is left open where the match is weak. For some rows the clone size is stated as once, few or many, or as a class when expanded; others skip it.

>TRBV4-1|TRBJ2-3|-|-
CASSPLAPLWVSTDTQYF
TGCGCCAGCAGCCCCCTGGCCCCCCTATGGGTTAGCACAGATACGCAGTATTTT
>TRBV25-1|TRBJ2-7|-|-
CASSEAAPYEQYF
TGTGCCAGCAGTGAAGCGGCACCCTACGAGCAGTACTTC
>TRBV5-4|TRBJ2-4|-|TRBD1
CASSSRDRKNIQYF
TGTGCCAGCAGTTCGAGGGACAGGAAAAACATTCAGTACTTC
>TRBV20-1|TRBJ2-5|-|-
CSARVGSVETQYF
TGCAGTGCTAGAGTGGGTAGCGTGGAGACCCAGTACTTC
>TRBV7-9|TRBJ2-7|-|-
CASSSNGVSYEQYF
TGTGCCAGCAGCTCAAACGGAGTCTCCTACGAGCAGTACTTC
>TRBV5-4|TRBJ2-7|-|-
CASGPGPSVEQYF
TGTGCCAGCGGGCCGGGACCGTCTGTCGAGCAGTACTTC
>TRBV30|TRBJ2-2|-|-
CAWRKSGSYTGELFF
TGTGCCTGGAGAAAATCGGGCAGTTACACCGGGGAGCTGTTTTTT
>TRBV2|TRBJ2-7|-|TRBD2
CASELAGGTYEQYF
TGTGCCAGCGAATTAGCGGGAGGGACCTACGAGCAGTACTTC
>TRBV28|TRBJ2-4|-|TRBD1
CASSPQGQGAKNIQYF
TGTGCCAGCAGTCCTCAGGGACAGGGGGCCAAAAACATTCAGTACTTC
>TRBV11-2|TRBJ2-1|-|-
CASSLSPSSNEQFF
TGTGCCAGCAGCTTATCCCCTAGCAGCAATGAGCAGTTCTTC
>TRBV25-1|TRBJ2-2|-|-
CASSEGNSLNTGELFF
TGTGCCAGCAGTGAAGGAAACAGCTTGAACACCGGGGAGCTGTTTTTT
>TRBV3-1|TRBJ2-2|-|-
CASSLHGGETGELFF
TGTGCCAGCAGCTTGCACGGAGGGGAAACCGGGGAGCTGTTTTTT
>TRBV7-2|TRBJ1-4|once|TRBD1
CASSSNSGQVNEKLFF
TGTGCCAGCAGCTCCAACTCGGGACAGGTTAATGAAAAACTGTTTTTT
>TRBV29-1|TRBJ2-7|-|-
CSVEDDEQYF
TGCAGCGTTGAAGATGACGAGCAGTACTTC
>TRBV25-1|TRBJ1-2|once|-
CASSEFFRGYTF
TGTGCCAGCAGTGAATTTTTCCGTGGGTACACCTTC
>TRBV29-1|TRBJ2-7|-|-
CSAGGEDREQYF
TGCAGCGCCGGCGGGGAAGATCGGGAGCAGTACTTC
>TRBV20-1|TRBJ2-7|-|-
CSASQATGSYEQYF
TGCAGTGCTAGTCAGGCTACGGGGTCCTACGAGCAGTACTTC
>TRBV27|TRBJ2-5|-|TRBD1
CASSGQGLETQYF
TGTGCCAGCAGTGGACAGGGGTTGGAGACCCAGTACTTC
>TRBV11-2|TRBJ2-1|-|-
CASSLLTGPPEVHEQFF
TGTGCCAGCAGCTTATTGACAGGACCACCGGAGGTCCATGAGCAGTTCTTC
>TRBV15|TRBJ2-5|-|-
CATSIGGRETQYF
TGTGCCACCAGCATCGGGGGTCGGGAGACCCAGTACTTC
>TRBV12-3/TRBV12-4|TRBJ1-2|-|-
CASSLRGVYGYTF
TGTGCCAGCAGTTTGCGGGGGGTCTATGGCTACACCTTC
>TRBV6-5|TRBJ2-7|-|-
CASSQGLVSYEQYF
TGTGCCAGCAGCCAGGGACTTGTTTCCTACGAGCAGTACTTC
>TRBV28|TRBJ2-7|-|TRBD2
CASSLWGTSSYEQYF
TGTGCCAGCAGTTTATGGGGGACTAGCTCCTACGAGCAGTACTTC
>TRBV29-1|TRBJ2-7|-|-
CSVRQPSYEQYF
TGCAGCGTGCGACAGCCCTCCTACGAGCAGTACTTC
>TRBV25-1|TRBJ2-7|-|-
CASSAMATYEQYF
TGTGCCAGCAGTGCAATGGCCACCTACGAGCAGTACTTC
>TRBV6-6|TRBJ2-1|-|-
CASSSPGAGEQFF
TGTGCCAGCAGTAGCCCAGGGGCAGGTGAGCAGTTCTTC
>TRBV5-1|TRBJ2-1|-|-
CASSLGGVHEQFF
TGCGCCAGCAGCTTGGGAGGCGTCCATGAGCAGTTCTTC
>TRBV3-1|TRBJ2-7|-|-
CASSQDNRGRAYF
TGTGCCAGCAGCCAAGACAATCGGGGCAGGGCGTACTTC
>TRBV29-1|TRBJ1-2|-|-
CSVGPGPHGYTF
TGCAGCGTTGGACCGGGACCTCATGGCTACACCTTC
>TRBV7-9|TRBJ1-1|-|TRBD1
CASSLRGLKGVHTEAFF
TGTGCCAGCAGCTTGAGGGGGCTGAAGGGCGTTCACACTGAAGCTTTCTTT
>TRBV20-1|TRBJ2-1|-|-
CSATVLTSPYNEQFF
TGCAGTGCGACCGTTTTGACTAGTCCCTACAATGAGCAGTTCTTC
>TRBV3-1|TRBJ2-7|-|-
CASSEDRDTYF
TGTGCCAGCAGCGAAGACCGGGACACCTACTTC
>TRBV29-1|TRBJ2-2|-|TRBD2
CSVGTSGQTGELFF
TGCAGCGTCGGGACTAGCGGGCAAACCGGGGAGCTGTTTTTT
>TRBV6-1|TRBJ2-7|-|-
CASSGLLEQYF
TGTGCCAGCAGCGGACTTCTGGAGCAGTACTTC
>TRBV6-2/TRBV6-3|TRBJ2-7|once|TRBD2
CASEVAGGNDEQYF
TGTGCCAGCGAGGTAGCGGGAGGGAATGACGAGCAGTACTTC
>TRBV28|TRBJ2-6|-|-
CASSVDSGANVLTF
TGTGCCAGCAGTGTTGACTCTGGGGCCAACGTCCTGACTTTC
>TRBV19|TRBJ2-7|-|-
CASRYTSYEQYF
TGTGCCAGTAGGTACACTTCCTACGAGCAGTACTTC
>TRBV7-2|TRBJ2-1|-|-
CASSLESSYNEQFF
TGTGCCAGCAGCTTGGAGAGCTCCTACAATGAGCAGTTCTTC
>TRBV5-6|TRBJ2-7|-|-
CASSLPGVKFYEQYF
TGTGCCAGCAGCTTGCCGGGGGTGAAGTTCTACGAGCAGTACTTC
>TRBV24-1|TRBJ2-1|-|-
CATSDSSGIAYNEQFF
TGTGCCACCAGTGATTCTTCGGGGATAGCCTACAATGAGCAGTTCTTC
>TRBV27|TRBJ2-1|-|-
CASRSGWREQFF
TGTGCCAGCCGGAGCGGGTGGAGAGAGCAGTTCTTC
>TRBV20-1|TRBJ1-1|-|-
CSARYLRTEAFF
TGCAGTGCTAGATATCTACGGACTGAAGCTTTCTTT
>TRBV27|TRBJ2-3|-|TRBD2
CASSFKLARSTDTQYF
TGTGCCAGCAGTTTCAAACTAGCGAGAAGCACAGATACGCAGTATTTT
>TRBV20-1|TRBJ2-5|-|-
CSARDGGGLWAGQGAQYF
TGCAGTGCTAGAGATGGAGGGGGTCTTTGGGCAGGCCAAGGGGCCCAGTACTTC
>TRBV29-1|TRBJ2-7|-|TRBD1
CSAGTGVYEQYF
TGCAGCGCCGGGACAGGGGTCTACGAGCAGTACTTC
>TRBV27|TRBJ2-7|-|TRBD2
CASSFTSGSMYEQYF
TGTGCCAGCAGCTTTACTAGCGGGAGTATGTACGAGCAGTACTTC
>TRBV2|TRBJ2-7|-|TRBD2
CASRGTSWAYEQYF
TGTGCCAGCAGGGGGACTAGCTGGGCCTACGAGCAGTACTTC
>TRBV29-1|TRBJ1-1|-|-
CSLWTEGTEAFF
TGCAGCCTCTGGACGGAGGGCACTGAAGCTTTCTTT
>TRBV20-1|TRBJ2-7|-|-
CSARGSRALSREQYF
TGCAGTGCTAGAGGCTCTCGAGCCCTCTCCCGGGAGCAGTACTTC
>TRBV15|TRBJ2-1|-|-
CATSRDRPSNEQFF
TGTGCCACCAGCAGAGATCGTCCCAGCAATGAGCAGTTCTTC
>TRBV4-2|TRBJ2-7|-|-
CASSQGTGSNYEQYF
TGTGCCAGCAGCCAAGGAACAGGTTCAAACTACGAGCAGTACTTC
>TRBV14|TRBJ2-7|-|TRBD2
CASSQAHLAGSYEQYF
TGTGCCAGCAGCCAAGCCCACCTAGCGGGATCGTACGAGCAGTACTTC
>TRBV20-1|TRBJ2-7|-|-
CSARGHRGNYEQYF
TGCAGTGCTAGAGGCCATCGAGGCAACTACGAGCAGTACTTC
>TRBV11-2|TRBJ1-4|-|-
CASSEGSVTNEKLFF
TGTGCCAGCAGCGAAGGCAGTGTAACTAATGAAAAACTGTTTTTT
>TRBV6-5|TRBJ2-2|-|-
CASSNRQGGGGELFF
TGTGCCAGCAGTAACCGACAAGGGGGAGGCGGGGAGCTGTTTTTT
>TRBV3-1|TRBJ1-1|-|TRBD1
CASSQGRTGNEAFF
TGTGCCAGCAGCCAAGGGAGGACAGGGAATGAAGCTTTCTTT
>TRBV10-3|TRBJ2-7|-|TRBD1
CAISELGQGIGEQYF
TGTGCCATCAGTGAGCTTGGACAGGGTATTGGCGAGCAGTACTTC
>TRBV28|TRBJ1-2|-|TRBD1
CASSPRQGVYGYTF
TGTGCCAGCAGCCCGAGACAGGGAGTCTATGGCTACACCTTC